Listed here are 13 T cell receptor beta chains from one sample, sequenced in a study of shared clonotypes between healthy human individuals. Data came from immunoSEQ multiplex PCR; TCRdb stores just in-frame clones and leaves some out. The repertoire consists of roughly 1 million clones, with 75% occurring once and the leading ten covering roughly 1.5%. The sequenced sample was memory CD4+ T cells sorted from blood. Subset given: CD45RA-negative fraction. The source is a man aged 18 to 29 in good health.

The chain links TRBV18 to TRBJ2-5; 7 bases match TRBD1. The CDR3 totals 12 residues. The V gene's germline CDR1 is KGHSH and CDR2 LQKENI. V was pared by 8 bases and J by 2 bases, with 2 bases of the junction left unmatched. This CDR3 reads CASQTGQETQYF. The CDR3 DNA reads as TGTGCCAGCCAGACAGGGCAAGAGACCCAGTACTTC.

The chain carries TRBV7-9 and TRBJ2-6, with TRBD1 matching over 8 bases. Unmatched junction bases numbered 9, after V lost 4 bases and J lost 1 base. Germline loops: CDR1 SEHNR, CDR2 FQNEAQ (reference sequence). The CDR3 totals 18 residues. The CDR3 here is CASSSRDRSVSGANVLTF. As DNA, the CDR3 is TGTGCCAGCAGCTCCCGGGACAGGTCTGTTTCTGGGGCCAACGTCCTGACTTTC.

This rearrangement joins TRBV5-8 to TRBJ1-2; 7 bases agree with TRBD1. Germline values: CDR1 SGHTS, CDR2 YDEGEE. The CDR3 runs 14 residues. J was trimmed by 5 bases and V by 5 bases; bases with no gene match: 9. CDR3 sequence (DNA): TGTGCCAGCAGTTCCCAACCACAGGGGTATGGCTACACCTTC. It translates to CASSSQPQGYGYTF. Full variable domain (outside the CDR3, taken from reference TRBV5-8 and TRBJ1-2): EAGVTQSPTHLIKTRGQQATLRCSPISGHTSVYWYQQALGLGLQFLLWYDEGEERNRGNFPPRFSGRQFPNYSSELNVNALELEDSALYLCASSSQPQGYGYTFGSGTRLTVV.

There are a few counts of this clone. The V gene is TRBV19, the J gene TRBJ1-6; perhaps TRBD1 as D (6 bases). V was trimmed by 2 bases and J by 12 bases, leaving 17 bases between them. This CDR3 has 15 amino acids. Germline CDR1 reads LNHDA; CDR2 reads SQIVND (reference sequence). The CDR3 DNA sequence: TGTGCCAGTAGTATATCTACAGGGTTTGGGGAACCCCTCCACTTT. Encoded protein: CASSISTGFGEPLHF.

CDR3 protein: CASSFGGKGSTDTQYF. The CDR3 nucleotides read TGTGCCAGCAGCTTTGGAGGGAAGGGGAGCACAGATACGCAGTATTTT. This rearrangement joins TRBV11-2 to TRBJ2-3; D may be TRBD2 (6 bases). CDR3 length: 16 amino acids. Per germline, CDR1 SGHAT and CDR2 FQNNGV. The germline V and J ends were trimmed by 3 bases and 0 bases, with 13 bases remaining between them.

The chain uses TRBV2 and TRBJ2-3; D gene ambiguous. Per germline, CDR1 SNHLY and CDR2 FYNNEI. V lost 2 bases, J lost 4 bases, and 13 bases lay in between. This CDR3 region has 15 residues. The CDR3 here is CASSESPLLADTQYF. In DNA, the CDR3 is TGTGCCAGCAGTGAAAGCCCCTTACTGGCAGATACGCAGTATTTT.

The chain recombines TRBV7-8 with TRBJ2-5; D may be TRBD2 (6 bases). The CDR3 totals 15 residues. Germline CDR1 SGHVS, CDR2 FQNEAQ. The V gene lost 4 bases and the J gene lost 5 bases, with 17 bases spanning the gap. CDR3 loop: CASSSKPTRSETQYF. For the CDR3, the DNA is TGTGCCAGCAGCTCAAAACCGACTAGATCCGAGACCCAGTACTTC.

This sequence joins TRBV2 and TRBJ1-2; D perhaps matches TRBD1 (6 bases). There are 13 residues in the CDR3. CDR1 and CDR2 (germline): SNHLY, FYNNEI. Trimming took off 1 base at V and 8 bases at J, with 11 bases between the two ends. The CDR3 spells CASSEGGQKGYTF. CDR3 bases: TGTGCCAGCAGTGAAGGGGGACAAAAAGGCTACACCTTC.

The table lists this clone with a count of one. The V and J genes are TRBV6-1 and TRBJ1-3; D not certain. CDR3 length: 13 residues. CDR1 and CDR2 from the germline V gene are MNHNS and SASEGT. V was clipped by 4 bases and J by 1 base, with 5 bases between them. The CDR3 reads CASSALSGNTIYF. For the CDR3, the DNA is TGTGCCAGCAGTGCTTTATCTGGAAACACCATATATTTT.

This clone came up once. CDR3 nucleotides: TGTGCCAGCAGCTTACCCGAGACAGGGAACTACGAGCAGTACTTC. Its translation: CASSLPETGNYEQYF. This rearrangement joins TRBV11-2 to TRBJ2-7; 7 bases are shared with TRBD1. There are 15 residues in the CDR3. Germline V gene data show CDR1 as SGHAT and CDR2 as FQNNGV. V was clipped by 2 bases and J by 3 bases; unmatched bases: 7. The full variable domain, its missing parts supplied by reference TRBV11-2 and TRBJ2-7, is EAGVAQSPRYKIIEKRQSVAFWCNPISGHATLYWYQQILGQGPKLLIQFQNNGVVDDSQLPKDRFSAERLKGVDSTLKIQPAKLEDSAVYLCASSLPETGNYEQYFGPGTRLTVT.

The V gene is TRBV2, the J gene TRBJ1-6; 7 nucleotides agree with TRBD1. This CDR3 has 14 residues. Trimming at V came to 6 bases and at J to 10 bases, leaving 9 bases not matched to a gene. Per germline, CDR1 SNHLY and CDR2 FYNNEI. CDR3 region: CASRDRELRSPLHF. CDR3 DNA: TGTGCCAGCAGAGACAGGGAATTGCGGTCACCCCTCCACTTT.

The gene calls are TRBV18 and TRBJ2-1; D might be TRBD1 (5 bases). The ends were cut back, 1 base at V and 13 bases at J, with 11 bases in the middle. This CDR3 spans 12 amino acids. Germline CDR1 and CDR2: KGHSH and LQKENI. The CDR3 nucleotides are TGTGCCAGCTCACCACAGGGGAAGGTACAGTTCTTC. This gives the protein CASSPQGKVQFF.

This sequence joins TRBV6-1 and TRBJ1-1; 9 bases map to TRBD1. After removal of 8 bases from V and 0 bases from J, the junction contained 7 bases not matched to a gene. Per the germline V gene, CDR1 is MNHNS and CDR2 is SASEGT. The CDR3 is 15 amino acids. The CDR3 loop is CASLRQGDMNTEAFF. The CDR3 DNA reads TGTGCCAGCCTCCGACAGGGGGATATGAACACTGAAGCTTTCTTT.